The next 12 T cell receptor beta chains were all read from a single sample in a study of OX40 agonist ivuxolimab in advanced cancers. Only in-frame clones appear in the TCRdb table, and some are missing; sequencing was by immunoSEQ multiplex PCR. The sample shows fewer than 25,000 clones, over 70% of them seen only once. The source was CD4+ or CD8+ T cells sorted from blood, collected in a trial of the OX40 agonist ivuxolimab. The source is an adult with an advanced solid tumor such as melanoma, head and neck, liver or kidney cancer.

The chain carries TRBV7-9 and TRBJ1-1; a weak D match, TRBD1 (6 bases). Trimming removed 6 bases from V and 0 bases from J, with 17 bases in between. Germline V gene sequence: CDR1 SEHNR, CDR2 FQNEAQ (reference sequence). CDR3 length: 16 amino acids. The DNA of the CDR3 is TGTGCCAGCAGAACTTACAGGGACCCCATGAACACTGAAGCTTTCTTT. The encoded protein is CASRTYRDPMNTEAFF.

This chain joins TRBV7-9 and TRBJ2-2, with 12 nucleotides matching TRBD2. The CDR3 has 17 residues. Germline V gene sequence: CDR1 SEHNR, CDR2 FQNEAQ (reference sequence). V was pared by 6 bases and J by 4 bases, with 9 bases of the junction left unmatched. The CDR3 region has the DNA TGTGCCAGCAGGGAATCTAGCGGGGGGGCCGCCACCGGGGAGCTGTTTTTT. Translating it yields CASRESSGGAATGELFF.

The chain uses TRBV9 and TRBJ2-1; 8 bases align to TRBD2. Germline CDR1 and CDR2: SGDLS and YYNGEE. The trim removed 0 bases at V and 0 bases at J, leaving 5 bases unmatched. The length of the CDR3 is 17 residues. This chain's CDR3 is CASSVEGLAGSYNEQFF. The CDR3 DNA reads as TGTGCCAGCAGCGTAGAGGGCCTAGCGGGCTCCTACAATGAGCAGTTCTTC.

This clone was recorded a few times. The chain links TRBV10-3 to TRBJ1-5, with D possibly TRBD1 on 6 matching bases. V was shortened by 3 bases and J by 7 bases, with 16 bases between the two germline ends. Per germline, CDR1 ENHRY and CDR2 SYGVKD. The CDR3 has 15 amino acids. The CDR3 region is CAISEGGGARQPQHF. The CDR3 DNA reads TGTGCCATCAGTGAAGGAGGGGGAGCGAGGCAGCCCCAGCATTTT.

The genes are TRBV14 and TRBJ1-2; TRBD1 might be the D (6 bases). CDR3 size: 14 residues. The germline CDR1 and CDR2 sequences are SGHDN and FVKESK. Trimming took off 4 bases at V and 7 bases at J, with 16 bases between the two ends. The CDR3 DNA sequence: TGTGCCAGCAGCCCTTCAGGGGCCTCTGGTGGCTACACCTTC. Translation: CASSPSGASGGYTF.

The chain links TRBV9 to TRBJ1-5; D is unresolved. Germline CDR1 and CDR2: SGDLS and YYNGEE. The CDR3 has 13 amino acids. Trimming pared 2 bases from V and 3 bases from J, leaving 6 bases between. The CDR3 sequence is CASSVSVNQPQHF. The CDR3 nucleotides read TGTGCCAGCAGCGTGTCGGTCAATCAGCCCCAGCATTTT.

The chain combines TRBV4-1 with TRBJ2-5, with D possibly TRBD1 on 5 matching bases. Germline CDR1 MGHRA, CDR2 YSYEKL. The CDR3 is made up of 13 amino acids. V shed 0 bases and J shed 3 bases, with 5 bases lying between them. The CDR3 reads CASSQDREETQYF. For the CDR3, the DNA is TGCGCCAGCAGCCAAGACAGGGAAGAGACCCAGTACTTC.

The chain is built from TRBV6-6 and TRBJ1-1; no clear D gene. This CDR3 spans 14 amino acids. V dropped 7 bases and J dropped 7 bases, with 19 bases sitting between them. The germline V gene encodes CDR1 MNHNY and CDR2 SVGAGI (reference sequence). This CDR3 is CASTIGWDLGEAFF. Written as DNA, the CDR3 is TGTGCCAGCACCATAGGGTGGGATCTGGGTGAAGCTTTCTTT.

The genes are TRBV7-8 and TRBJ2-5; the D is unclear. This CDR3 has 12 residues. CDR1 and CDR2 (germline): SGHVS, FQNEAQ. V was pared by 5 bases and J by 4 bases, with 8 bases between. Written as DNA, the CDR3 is TGTGCCAGCAGCACCGACCTAGAGACCCAGTACTTC. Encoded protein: CASSTDLETQYF. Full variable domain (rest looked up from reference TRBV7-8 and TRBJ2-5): GAGVSQSPRYKVAKRGQDVALRCDPISGHVSLFWYQQALGQGPEFLTYFQNEAQLDKSGLPSDRFFAERPEGSVSTLKIQRTQQEDSAVYLCASSTDLETQYFGPGTRLLVL.

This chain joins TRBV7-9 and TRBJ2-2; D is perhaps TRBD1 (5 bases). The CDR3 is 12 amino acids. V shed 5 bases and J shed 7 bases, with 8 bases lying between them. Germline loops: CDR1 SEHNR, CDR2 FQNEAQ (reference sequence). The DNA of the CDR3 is TGTGCCAGCAGCCATCAGGGCGGGGAGCTGTTTTTT. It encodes CASSHQGGELFF.

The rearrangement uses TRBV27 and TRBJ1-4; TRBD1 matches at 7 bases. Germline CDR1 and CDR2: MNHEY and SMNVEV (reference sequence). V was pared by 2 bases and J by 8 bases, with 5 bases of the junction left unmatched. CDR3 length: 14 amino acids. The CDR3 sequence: CASSLLGGEEKLFF. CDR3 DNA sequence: TGTGCCAGCAGTTTACTAGGGGGCGAGGAAAAACTGTTTTTT.

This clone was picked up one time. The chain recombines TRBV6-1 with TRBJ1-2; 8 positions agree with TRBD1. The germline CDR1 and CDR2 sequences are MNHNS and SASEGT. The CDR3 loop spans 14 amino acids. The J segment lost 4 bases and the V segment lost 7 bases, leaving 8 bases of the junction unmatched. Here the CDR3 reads CASKRDRSGYGYTF. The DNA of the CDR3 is TGTGCCAGCAAAAGGGACAGGTCCGGCTATGGCTACACCTTC.